The clone carrying this T cell receptor (beta chain) was seen at least ten times. Its antigen is currently unknown. V shed 3 bases and J 0 bases; nucleotides not matched to a gene: 4. The germline gives CDR1 SQVTM, CDR2 ANQGSEA. This CDR3 region has 15 residues. Regarding time point: newly diagnosed GD, antithyroid drugs for less than 3 months. From PBMCs, RNA was extracted and then used to make the TCR library. Arm-PCR of CDR3 regions and iRepertoire HTBI primers were the basis on which TCR beta libraries were built. One entry per CDR3 protein results from TCRdb running MiXCR on the multiplex PCR reads. Among 400,000 to 500,000 distinct CDR3 sequences listed, approximately 15% were seen once. This specimen comes from a study of regulatory T cells in long-lasting Graves disease. The study, taken as a whole, reports: Study of thyroid tissue was not done, with only peripheral blood studied.

The sample also formed part of further work on T cells in Graves' hyperthyroidism and ophthalmopathy. That study adds: Uncontrolled infection, other autoimmune disease, pregnancy or lactation excluded patients.

This rearrangement joins TRBV29-1 to TRBJ2-3; 9 nucleotides agree with TRBD1. Specimen: peripheral blood mononuclear cells (PBMCs), collected at new diagnosis, from a patient treated with antithyroid drugs. This receptor was taken from a woman aged 25-40 years with Graves disease. The CDR3 coding sequence is TGCAGCGTTGATCGGGACAGGGCTAGCACAGATACGCAGTATTTT. It translates to CSVDRDRASTDTQYF.